This record covers a single T cell receptor beta chain. What it recognizes is unknown. These data come from a study of long-term antiretroviral therapy in people with HIV. Findings of the study overall: HIV repertoires spanned tighter CDR3 length ranges than controls did. Information pertaining to ART adherence, viral resistance or therapeutic modifications was not obtained.

Per donor, a minimum of one pre-ART and a minimum of two post-ART PBMC samples were available. Treated in the United States were all of the participants with HIV. The libraries were made with immunoSEQ v3.0 at survey level. Profiling relied on immunoSEQ multiplex PCR, and the TCRdb table lists in-frame clones only, not all of them. Altogether 30,000 or so clones are present, roughly 98% being singletons, with the ten largest covering over 1.5%. Sequences were derived from unsorted PBMCs, sampled 7.6 years after starting antiretroviral therapy. The clonotype comes from a young man with HIV.

The CDR3 region is CASSAPGDYEQYF. The DNA for the CDR3 is TGTGCCAGCAGCGCCCCGGGGGACTACGAGCAGTACTTC. The gene calls are TRBV5-4 and TRBJ2-7; D possibly corresponds to TRBD2 (6 bases). The CDR3 totals 13 residues. Trimming took 4 bases from V and 3 from J, leaving 11 bases between them. Germline CDR1 and CDR2: SGHNT and YYREEE (reference sequence). The full variable domain, its missing parts supplied by reference TRBV5-4 and TRBJ2-7, is ETGVTQSPTHLIKTRGQQVTLRCSSQSGHNTVSWYQQALGQGPQFIFQYYREEENGRGNFPPRFSGLQFPNYSSELNVNALELDDSALYLCASSAPGDYEQYFGPGTRLTVT.